Listed below are T cell receptor beta chains from one sample, sequenced in a study of molecular identifiers for immune sequencing clone quantification. Each CDR3 protein is one row after TCRdb ran MiXCR on the PCR reads. The sample includes about 640,000 distinct CDR3 sequences, 20% of them seen just once. The sequenced material came from naive CD8+ T cells from blood, with Jurkat cell RNA spiked in. All receptors derive from a human donor in good health. Some libraries in this study had Jurkat cell RNA spiked in. Each CDR3 is given with its conserved first and last residue. Each record gives: V gene, clone size, J gene, D gene, CDR3 DNA, CDR3 protein. The D gene is left open where the match is weak. The size field is filled for only some rows; it gives once, few, many or a size class.

TRBV14	many	TRBJ1-1	.	TGTGCCAGCTGTCGGGTAGGGGGGATTCGGAACACTGAAGCTTTCTTT	CASCRVGGIRNTEAFF
TRBV14	many	TRBJ2-7	.	TGTGCCAGCAGCCAATGGACAGAGGACGAGCAGTACTTC	CASSQWTEDEQYF
TRBV20-1	many	TRBJ2-6	TRBD1	TGCAGTGCTCCTACCTTTGGACAGGGGTTTGCTGGGGCCAACGTCCTGACTTTC	CSAPTFGQGFAGANVLTF
TRBV4-3	many	TRBJ1-3	.	TGCGCCAGCAGCCAAGATACCGGGGCCCGGATTACTGGAAACACCATATATTTT	CASSQDTGARITGNTIYF
TRBV20-1	many	TRBJ1-6	TRBD1	TGCAGTGCTGACAGGACAGGAATTAATTCACCCCTCCACTTT	CSADRTGINSPLHF
TRBV7-9	many	TRBJ1-4	.	TGTGCCAGCAGCTTGGTGAATGAAAAACTGTTTTTT	CASSLVNEKLFF
TRBV4-3	few	TRBJ2-1	TRBD2	TGCGCCAGCAGCCAAACGTTGGCGGGAGGGCATAGTTCCTACAATGAGCAGTTCTTC	CASSQTLAGGHSSYNEQFF
TRBV7-9	many	TRBJ2-7	.	TGTGCCAGCAGCTTAGTTGTGGGACCTCAGTACGAGCAGTACTTC	CASSLVVGPQYEQYF
TRBV27	many	TRBJ2-3	TRBD1	TGTGCCAGCAGTTGGGGCGAACAGGGGCCGGCCTCCACAGATACGCAGTATTTT	CASSWGEQGPASTDTQYF
TRBV29-1	many	TRBJ2-3	TRBD2	TGCAGCGTTGAACTAGCGGAAGCTGGCACAGATACGCAGTATTTT	CSVELAEAGTDTQYF
TRBV3-1	many	TRBJ2-5	.	TGTGCCAGCAGCCAACCGGCGGGAGAGACCCAGTACTTC	CASSQPAGETQYF
TRBV12-3/TRBV12-4	many	TRBJ2-5	TRBD1	TGTGCCAGCAGTCTCTACAGGGGAGAGGAGACCCAGTACTTC	CASSLYRGEETQYF
TRBV14	many	TRBJ2-7	.	TGTGCCAGCAGTCCGCATGGGGAAAGGGGCTACGAGCAGTACTTC	CASSPHGERGYEQYF
TRBV6-6	many	TRBJ2-5	TRBD1	TGTGCCAGCAGTTACTCCGACAGGGGAGCATCGGAGACCCAGTACTTC	CASSYSDRGASETQYF
TRBV20-1	few	TRBJ2-1	TRBD2	TGCAGTGCTAGAGATCCACCCGGAATGGGAGGGGCCTTCAATGAGCAGTTCTTC	CSARDPPGMGGAFNEQFF
TRBV20-1	few	TRBJ2-7	TRBD2	TGCAGTGCCCCCGGGACTAGCGGCACCTACGAGCAGTACTTC	CSAPGTSGTYEQYF
TRBV4-3	many	TRBJ2-4	TRBD2	TGCGCCAGCAGCCAAGATTTTGAAGCGGGAGTGGTCAAAAACATTCAGTACTTC	CASSQDFEAGVVKNIQYF
TRBV4-3	many	TRBJ2-7	TRBD1	TGCGCCAGCAGCCAAGGCTCGGGACAGGCCTACGAGCAGTACTTC	CASSQGSGQAYEQYF
TRBV28	many	TRBJ1-5	.	TGTGCCAGCACCCCAGGGACTCATAGCAATCAGCCCCAGCATTTT	CASTPGTHSNQPQHF
TRBV7-2	many	TRBJ1-1	.	TGTGCCAGCAGCCACTACACTGAAGCTTTCTTT	CASSHYTEAFF
TRBV11-2	many	TRBJ2-3	.	TGTGCCAGCAGCCCCCCCCCACGAGATACGCAGTATTTT	CASSPPPRDTQYF
TRBV6-2/TRBV6-3	many	TRBJ2-7	.	TGTGCCAGCAGTTACTCGTCCGGGGACTCCTACGAGCAGTACTTC	CASSYSSGDSYEQYF
TRBV2	many	TRBJ2-1	.	TGTGCCAGCAGTGACCCCAGCGGAGACGCTAGGAATGAGCAGTTCTTC	CASSDPSGDARNEQFF
TRBV19	many	TRBJ2-4	.	TGTGCCAGTAGTATCGGTCAGGGAGAGGCCAAAAACATTCAGTACTTC	CASSIGQGEAKNIQYF
TRBV7-9	.	TRBJ1-3	.	TGTGCCAGCAGCTCTACAAGGGCCCTCTCTGGAAACACCATATATTTT	CASSSTRALSGNTIYF
TRBV7-9	many	TRBJ1-5	.	TGTGCCAGCAGCTTAAGCGGGGGGCTCCAGCCCCAGCATTTT	CASSLSGGLQPQHF
TRBV7-2	few	TRBJ2-7	.	TGTGCCAGCAGCTTAGTTTATGGTTCCTACGAGCAGTACTTC	CASSLVYGSYEQYF
TRBV4-3	.	TRBJ1-1	.	TGCGCCAGCAGCCCGACGATCAAGCTGTCTGAAGCTCTCTTT	CASSPTIKLSEALF
TRBV29-1	.	TRBJ2-3	TRBD1	TGCAGCGTCCTGGACAGGGATGCAGATACGCAGTATTTT	CSVLDRDADTQYF
TRBV6-5	many	TRBJ1-5	TRBD1	TGTGCCAGCAGGCGAACAGGGGGCAGCAATCAGCCCCAGCATTTT	CASRRTGGSNQPQHF
TRBV4-1	many	TRBJ2-5	.	TGCGCCAGCAGCCAAGCGGACAGCCAAGAGACCCAGTACTTC	CASSQADSQETQYF
TRBV29-1	.	TRBJ2-7	TRBD2	TGCAGCACAGGGACTAGCGGGCTATCCTACGAGCAGTACTTC	CSTGTSGLSYEQYF
TRBV6-2/TRBV6-3	many	TRBJ2-5	.	TGTGCCAGCAGTTATAGCGCCCCAGAGACCCAGTACTTC	CASSYSAPETQYF
TRBV7-6	few	TRBJ2-1	.	TGTGCCAGCAGCTTATCCCCCAGCGGCGCCTTCTCCTACAATGAGCAGTTCTTC	CASSLSPSGAFSYNEQFF
TRBV7-3	.	TRBJ1-2	.	TGTGCCAGCAGCCCCCCGGGGGCCAGCTATGGCCACACCTTC	CASSPPGASYGHTF
TRBV12-2	.	TRBJ2-3	.	TGTGCAAGTCGCTTAGTAGACAGCATGACAGATACGCAGTATTTT	CASRLVDSMTDTQYF
TRBV28	many	TRBJ1-2	.	TGTGCCAGCAGTCCCCCGTCCGCTAACTATGGCTACACCTTC	CASSPPSANYGYTF
TRBV5-3	few	TRBJ2-4	.	TGTGCCAGCAGCTTGACGGGTATGGGTACCAAAAACATTCAGTACTTC	CASSLTGMGTKNIQYF
TRBV4-1	many	TRBJ1-1	.	TGCGCCAGCAGCCAAGAACAGGGAAGGACTGAAGCTTTCTTT	CASSQEQGRTEAFF
TRBV9	few	TRBJ2-1	TRBD1	TGTGCCAGCAGCCAACAGGGACAGGGTACCCATGAGCAGTTCTTC	CASSQQGQGTHEQFF
TRBV6-5	many	TRBJ1-5	.	TGTGCCAGCAGTGGAGGTGGGAGCAATCAGCCCCAGCATTTT	CASSGGGSNQPQHF
TRBV19	.	TRBJ2-7	.	TGTGCCAGTAGTAGCCAGGTAGCCTACGAGCAGTACTTC	CASSSQVAYEQYF
TRBV9	few	TRBJ2-3	.	TGTGCCAGCAGCGTAGATATACTGTGGACAGATACGCAGTATTTT	CASSVDILWTDTQYF